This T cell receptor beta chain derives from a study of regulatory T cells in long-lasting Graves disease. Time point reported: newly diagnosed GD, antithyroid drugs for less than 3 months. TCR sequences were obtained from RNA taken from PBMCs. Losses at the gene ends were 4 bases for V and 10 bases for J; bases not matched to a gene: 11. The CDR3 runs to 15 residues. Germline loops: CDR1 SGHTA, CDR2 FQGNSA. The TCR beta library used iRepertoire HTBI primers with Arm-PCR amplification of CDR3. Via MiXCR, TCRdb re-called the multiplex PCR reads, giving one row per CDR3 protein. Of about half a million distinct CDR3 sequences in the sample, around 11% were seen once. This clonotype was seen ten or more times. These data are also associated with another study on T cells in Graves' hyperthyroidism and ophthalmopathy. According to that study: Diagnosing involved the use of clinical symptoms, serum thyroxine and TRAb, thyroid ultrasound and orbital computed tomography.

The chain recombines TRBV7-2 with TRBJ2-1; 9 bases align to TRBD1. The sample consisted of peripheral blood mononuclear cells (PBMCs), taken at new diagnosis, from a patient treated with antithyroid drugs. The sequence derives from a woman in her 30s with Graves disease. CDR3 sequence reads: CASSSGGTGIKEQFF. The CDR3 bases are TGTGCCAGCAGCTCCGGGGGGACAGGGATAAAGGAGCAGTTCTTC.